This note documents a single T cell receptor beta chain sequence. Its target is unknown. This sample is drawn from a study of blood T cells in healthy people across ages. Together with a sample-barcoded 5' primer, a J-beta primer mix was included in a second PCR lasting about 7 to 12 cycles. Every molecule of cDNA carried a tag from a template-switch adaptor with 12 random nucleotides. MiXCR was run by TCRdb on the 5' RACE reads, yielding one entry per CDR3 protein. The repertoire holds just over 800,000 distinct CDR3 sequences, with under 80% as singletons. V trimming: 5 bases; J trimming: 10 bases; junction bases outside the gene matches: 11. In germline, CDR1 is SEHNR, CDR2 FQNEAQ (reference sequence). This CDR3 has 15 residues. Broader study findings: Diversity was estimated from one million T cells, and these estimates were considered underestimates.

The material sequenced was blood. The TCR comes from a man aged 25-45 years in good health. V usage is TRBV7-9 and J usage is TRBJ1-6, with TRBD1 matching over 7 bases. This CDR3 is CASSGQAGSGSPLHF. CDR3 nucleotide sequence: TGTGCCAGCAGCGGACAGGCCGGATCAGGATCACCCCTCCACTTT.